The 20 T cell receptor beta chains below were found in one sample sequenced in a study of molecular identifiers for immune sequencing clone quantification. TCRdb independently ran MiXCR on the PCR reads; one entry per CDR3 protein. The table records about 54,000 distinct CDR3 sequences, approximately 26% of them present only once. The sample taken for sequencing was naive CD8+ T cells from blood, with Jurkat cell RNA spiked in. Indicated subset: FACS-sorted CD8+CD4-CCR7+CD45RA+ naive T cells. The receptors were gathered from a human donor in good health. Some libraries in this study had Jurkat cell RNA spiked in.

On this clonotype itself: Given a much more abundant clone one base away, this may be a read error. As DNA, the CDR3 is TGTGCCAGCAGTTACTCGACGGACCCGGTTAATCAGCCCCAGCATTTT. Its translation is CASSYSTDPVNQPQHF. The chain is built from TRBV6-2 or TRBV6-3 and TRBJ1-5, with D uncertain. In germline, CDR1 is MNHEY, CDR2 SVGEGT. CDR3 length equals 16 residues. The V and J ends lost 0 bases and 4 bases respectively, with 13 bases between them.

Turning to this clonotype: A read error may produce the germline difference seen at one junction end. V usage is TRBV4-3 and J usage is TRBJ2-7, with 11 bases identical to TRBD2. Looked up from germline, CDR1 is LGHNA and CDR2 is YSLEER. This CDR3 comprises 17 residues. CDR3 loop: CASSPSSSGGPSSEQYF. CDR3 bases: TGCGCCAGCAGCCCTTCTTCTAGCGGGGGGCCCTCCTCCGAGCAGTACTTC.

This clonotype occurred many times. The chain carries TRBV5-6 and TRBJ2-5; D gene ambiguous. With 0 bases removed from V and 4 bases from J, the gap between germline ends came to 7 bases. CDR3 length: 13 residues. Looked up from germline, CDR1 is SGHDT and CDR2 is YYEEEE. This CDR3 reads CASSLASAETQYF. As DNA, the CDR3 is TGTGCCAGCAGCTTGGCATCGGCAGAGACCCAGTACTTC. The full variable domain, rest sourced from reference TRBV5-6 and TRBJ2-5, is DAGVTQSPTHLIKTRGQQVTLRCSPKSGHDTVSWYQQALGQGPQFIFQYYEEEERQRGNFPDRFSGHQFPNYSSELNVNALLLGDSALYLCASSLASAETQYFGPGTRLLVL.

This clonotype came up many times. This rearrangement joins TRBV7-8 to TRBJ1-4, with a weak D call TRBD1 (5 bases). CDR3 length equals 17 residues. Germline values: CDR1 SGHVS, CDR2 FQNEAQ. V lost 7 bases to trimming and J lost 12 bases, with 30 bases between them. The CDR3 bases are TGTGCCAGCACATATCGCCCCACTTTGGGACTGGGCGAAGAACTGTTTTTT. Its translation is CASTYRPTLGLGEELFF.

Notes on this clonotype: Just one base apart from a much larger clone, this may be a read error. The chain couples TRBV20-1 to TRBJ1-2; the match to TRBD1 covers 7 bases. CDR3 length equals 14 residues. CDR1 and CDR2 (germline): DFQATT, SNEGSKA (reference sequence). CDR3 DNA: TGCAGTGCCAGACAGGGACCCTTTAGCTATGGCCACACCTTC. Amino acids: CSARQGPFSYGHTF.

The sample holds a few counts of this clonotype. V is TRBV11-2 and J is TRBJ1-1; tentative D call: TRBD1 (6 bases). The CDR3 extends over 19 amino acids. Germline V lookup: CDR1 SGHAT, CDR2 FQNNGV. Trimming took 5 bases from V and 0 from J, leaving 25 bases between them. CDR3 protein: CASSMRQQGVRTMNTEAFF. The CDR3 DNA reads TGTGCCAGCAGCATGCGGCAACAGGGAGTTCGAACGATGAACACTGAAGCTTTCTTT.

Worth noting for this clonotype: A read error may be the cause here, since a much bigger clone is one base away. As the CDR3 is not closed by the conserved phenylalanine or tryptophan, this likely results from a read error. The chain links TRBV12-5 to TRBJ2-2, with a possible D match to TRBD1 (6 bases). The V end lost 1 base, the J end lost 4 bases, and 13 bases lay between the germline ends. CDR1 is LGHNT and CDR2 is FRNRAP in the germline V gene. The length of the CDR3 is 16 residues. Written as DNA, the CDR3 is TGTGCTAGTGGTTTGGAACAGGGAAGGAGCACCGGGGAGCTGTTTCTT. The encoded protein is CASGLEQGRSTGELFL.

A note on this clonotype: A much larger clonotype is one base distant, so this may be a read error. The rearrangement joins TRBV6-1 to TRBJ1-5; D unclear. CDR3 size: 16 residues. V was trimmed by 7 bases and J by 3 bases, leaving 19 bases between them. Germline CDR1 is MNHNS and CDR2 is SASEGT. Here the CDR3 reads CASNDSRPPSNQPQHF. The CDR3 nucleotides read TGTGCCAGCAATGACTCTCGGCCACCGTCCAATCAGCCCCAGCATTTT.

In its sample, this clonotype was seen many times. The chain carries TRBV7-9 and TRBJ1-5; 9 bases fit TRBD1. The J segment lost 7 bases and the V segment lost 5 bases, leaving 15 bases of the junction unmatched. The CDR3 covers 17 residues. Germline V gives CDR1 SEHNR, CDR2 FQNEAQ (reference sequence). The CDR3 sequence is CASSQFSGTGQGQPQHF. For the CDR3, the DNA is TGTGCCAGCAGCCAATTTTCCGGGACAGGGCAAGGACAGCCCCAGCATTTT.

The table lists this clonotype with many counts. The chain combines TRBV24-1 with TRBJ2-3; D is undetermined. The CDR3 runs to 16 residues. Per germline, CDR1 KGHDR and CDR2 SFDVKD. The germline V and J ends were trimmed by 7 bases and 5 bases, with 21 bases remaining between them. The CDR3 nucleotides read TGTGCCACCAGCGAAGGGAACTCACTTAACAAAGATACGCAGTATTTT. Translated: CATSEGNSLNKDTQYF.

This clonotype was seen repeatedly, ten times or more. The V call is TRBV29-1, the J call TRBJ1-2; D call uncertain. Per germline, CDR1 SQVTM and CDR2 ANQGSEA. Trimming shortened V by 7 bases and J by 4 bases, and 19 bases separated the two germline ends. The CDR3 totals 14 residues. CDR3 nucleotides: TGCAGCGCCCGTCAGAGTGTGGCTCCCTATGGCTACACCTTC. This sequence encodes CSARQSVAPYGYTF.

This clonotype was recorded many times. This sequence joins TRBV6-6 and TRBJ1-5, with D unresolved. This CDR3 has 13 amino acids. The V end was cut by 7 bases, the J end by 4 bases, with 11 bases between. CDR1 is MNHNY, CDR2 SVGAGI, per germline (reference sequence). In DNA form, the CDR3 reads TGTGCCAGCAAGGCGGGGAGTAATCAGCCCCAGCATTTT. Protein product: CASKAGSNQPQHF.

For this clonotype: A junction boundary mismatches the germline segment, possibly from a read error. The V gene is TRBV4-3, the J gene TRBJ1-6; D is ambiguous. This CDR3 contains 19 residues. CDR1 LGHNA and CDR2 YSLEER come from the germline V gene. CDR3 in amino acids: CASSQDRQVSSLYNSLLHF. The CDR3 region has the DNA TGCGCCAGCAGCCAAGATCGGCAGGTTTCCTCCCTCTATAATTCACTCCTCCACTTT.

This clonotype was counted at least ten times. V usage is TRBV5-5 and J usage is TRBJ2-7, with 12 nucleotides matching TRBD2. The CDR3 totals 14 residues. J was trimmed by 1 base and V by 4 bases; bases with no gene match: 0. Germline loops: CDR1 SGHKS, CDR2 YYEKEE (reference sequence). The CDR3: CASSGLAGSYEQYF. CDR3 nucleotides: TGTGCCAGCAGCGGACTAGCGGGGTCCTACGAGCAGTACTTC.

Remarks on this clonotype: Just one base apart from a much larger clone, this may be a read error. This sequence joins TRBV7-9 and TRBJ2-2; D is ambiguous. Germline CDR1 reads SEHNR; CDR2 reads FQNEAQ (reference sequence). The CDR3 extends over 16 amino acids. CDR3 sequence reads: CASGLDIGDGGGELFF. In DNA form, the CDR3 reads TGTGCCAGCGGCTTAGATATCGGAGACGGCGGCGGGGAGCTGTTTTTT.

This clonotype showed up just once. A single base separates this from a much larger clone, so it may be a read error. The CDR3 protein is CASGLLTRTRGYEQFF. The CDR3 DNA reads TGTGCTAGTGGTTTGCTGACCCGGACTAGGGGGTATGAGCAGTTCTTC. This sequence joins TRBV12-5 and TRBJ2-1; weak D call: TRBD2 (7 bases). Germline V gene sequence: CDR1 LGHNT, CDR2 FRNRAP. The CDR3 has 16 residues. The ends were cut back, 2 bases at V and 8 bases at J, with 19 bases in the middle.

This clonotype was seen only once. One base away lies a much larger clone, so this may be a sequencing read error. J is TRBJ2-1 and V is TRBV4-1; TRBD1 matches at 9 bases. The germline V gene has CDR1 MGHRA and CDR2 YSYEKL. There are 15 residues in the CDR3. The CDR3 nucleotides read TGCGCCGGCAGCCATGGGACAGGGAGATACAATGAGCAGTTCTTC. Amino acid sequence: CAGSHGTGRYNEQFF.

This clonotype was counted at least ten times. V and J are TRBV28 and TRBJ1-5, with D unclear. Germline values: CDR1 MDHEN, CDR2 SYDVKM. Trimming shortened V by 3 bases and J by 3 bases, and 12 bases separated the two germline ends. There are 15 residues in the CDR3. The CDR3 protein is CASSLGKGFNQPQHF. The CDR3 coding sequence is TGTGCCAGCAGTTTGGGCAAAGGATTCAATCAGCCCCAGCATTTT.

In its sample, this clonotype was seen many times. The chain joins TRBV30 to TRBJ2-1; D unclear. The CDR3 totals 14 residues. Germline CDR1 and CDR2: GTSNPN and SVGIG (reference sequence). V was cut by 4 bases and J by 5 bases, with 15 bases left in between. CDR3: CAWTRMSRNNEQFF. CDR3 nucleotide sequence: TGTGCCTGGACTCGTATGTCGCGCAACAATGAGCAGTTCTTC.

Many counts were recorded for this clonotype. The V gene is TRBV29-1, the J gene TRBJ1-1, with D possibly matching TRBD1 (5 bases). Per the germline V gene, CDR1 is SQVTM and CDR2 is ANQGSEA. There are 12 residues in the CDR3. With 1 base removed from V and 6 bases from J, the gap between germline ends came to 9 bases. This chain's CDR3 is CSVEGGRPEAFF. Written as DNA, the CDR3 is TGCAGCGTTGAAGGGGGCCGGCCTGAAGCTTTCTTT.